The source of this T cell receptor beta chain is a study of identical twins. This clonotype was seen a handful of times. Antigen: not known. TCRdb recomputed calls from the 5' RACE reads with MiXCR, one row per CDR3 protein. The table has 280,000 or so distinct CDR3 sequences, under 9% seen once. V lost 5 bases and J lost 5; bases outside the gene matches: 3. This CDR3 is 13 amino acids long. CDR1 and CDR2 (germline): DFQATT, SNEGSKA (reference sequence). General observations from the study: Cord blood beta clonotypes that were abundant carried fewer insertions, and memory repertoires showed no such trend.

The same data also contributed to another study, on yellow fever vaccine responses in identical twins. That work contributes: Twins reportedly appeared to share part of their vaccine T cell response while keeping part individual.

The origin of this receptor is a woman in her late teens or twenties in good health. The sample was memory (CD45RO+) T cells sorted from blood. The chain joins TRBV20-1 to TRBJ1-5; TRBD1 matches 10 bases. In DNA, the CDR3 is TGCAGTGCTCCCGGGACAGGGGATCAGCCCCAGCATTTT. Residues: CSAPGTGDQPQHF.